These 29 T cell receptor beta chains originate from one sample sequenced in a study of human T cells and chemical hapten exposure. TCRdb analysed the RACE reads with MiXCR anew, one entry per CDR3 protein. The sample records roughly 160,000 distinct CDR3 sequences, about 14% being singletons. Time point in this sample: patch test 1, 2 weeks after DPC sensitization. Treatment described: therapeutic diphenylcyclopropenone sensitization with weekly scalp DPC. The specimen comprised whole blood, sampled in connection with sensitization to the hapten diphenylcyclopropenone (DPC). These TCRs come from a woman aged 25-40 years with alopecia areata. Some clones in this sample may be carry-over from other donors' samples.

CDR3 protein: CASSLRANLYEQYF. CDR3 DNA sequence: TGTGCCAGCAGTCTCCGGGCCAACCTCTACGAGCAGTACTTC. The V gene is TRBV6-1, the J gene TRBJ2-7; D call uncertain. The germline gives CDR1 MNHNS, CDR2 SASEGT. The V and J ends lost 5 bases and 3 bases respectively, with 14 bases between them. The CDR3 is 14 amino acids.

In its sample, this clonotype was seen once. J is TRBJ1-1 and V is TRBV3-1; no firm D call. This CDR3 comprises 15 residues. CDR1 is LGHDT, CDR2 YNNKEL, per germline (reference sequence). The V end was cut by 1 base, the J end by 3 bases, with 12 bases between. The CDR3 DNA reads TGTGCCAGCAGCCAAGTGATGTACAGCGACACTGAAGCTTTCTTT. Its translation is CASSQVMYSDTEAFF.

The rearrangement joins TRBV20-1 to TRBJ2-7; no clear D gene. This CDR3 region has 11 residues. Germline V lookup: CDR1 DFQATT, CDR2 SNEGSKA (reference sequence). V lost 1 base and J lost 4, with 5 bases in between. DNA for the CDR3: TGCAGTGCTAGAGGGGTATACGAGCAGTACTTC. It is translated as CSARGVYEQYF.

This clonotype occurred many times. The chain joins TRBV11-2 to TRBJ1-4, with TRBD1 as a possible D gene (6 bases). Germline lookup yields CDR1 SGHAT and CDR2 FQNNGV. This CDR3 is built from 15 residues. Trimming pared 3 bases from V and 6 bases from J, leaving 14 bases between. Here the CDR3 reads CASSFSTGGYEKLFF. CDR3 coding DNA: TGTGCCAGCAGCTTTTCGACAGGTGGATATGAAAAACTGTTTTTT.

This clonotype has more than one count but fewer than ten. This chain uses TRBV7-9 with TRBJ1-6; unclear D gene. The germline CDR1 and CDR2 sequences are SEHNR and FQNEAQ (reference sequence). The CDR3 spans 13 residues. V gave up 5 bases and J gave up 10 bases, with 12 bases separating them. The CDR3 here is CASSPLGQSPLHF. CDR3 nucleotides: TGTGCCAGCAGCCCACTCGGTCAGTCACCCCTCCACTTT.

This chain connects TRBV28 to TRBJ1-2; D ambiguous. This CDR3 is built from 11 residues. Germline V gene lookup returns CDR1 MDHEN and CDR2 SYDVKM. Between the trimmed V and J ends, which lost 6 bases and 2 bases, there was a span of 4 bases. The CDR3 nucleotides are TGTGCCAGCAGACAAAACTATGGCTACACCTTC. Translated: CASRQNYGYTF.

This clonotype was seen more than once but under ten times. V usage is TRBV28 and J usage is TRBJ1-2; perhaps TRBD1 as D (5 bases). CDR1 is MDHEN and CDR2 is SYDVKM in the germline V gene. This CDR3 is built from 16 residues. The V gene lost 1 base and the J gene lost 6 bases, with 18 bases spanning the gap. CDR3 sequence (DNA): TGTGCCAGCAGTTTATTCTCCCCGGGGCGCAACCATGGCTACACCTTC. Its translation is CASSLFSPGRNHGYTF.

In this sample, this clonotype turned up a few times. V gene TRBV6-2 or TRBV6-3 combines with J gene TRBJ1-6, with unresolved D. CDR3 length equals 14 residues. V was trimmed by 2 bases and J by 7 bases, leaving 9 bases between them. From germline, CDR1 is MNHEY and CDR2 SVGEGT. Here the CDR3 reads CASSYPGRNSPLHF. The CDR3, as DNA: TGTGCCAGCAGTTACCCAGGACGGAATTCACCCCTCCACTTT.

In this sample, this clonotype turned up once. CDR3 amino acids: CASSPRATNEKLFF. The CDR3 nucleotides are TGTGCCAGCAGCCCAAGGGCAACTAATGAAAAACTGTTTTTT. This chain joins TRBV7-9 and TRBJ1-4; D not certain. The V end lost 5 bases, the J end lost 0 bases, and 7 bases lay between the germline ends. This CDR3 has 14 amino acids. CDR1 SEHNR and CDR2 FQNEAQ come from the germline V gene (reference sequence).

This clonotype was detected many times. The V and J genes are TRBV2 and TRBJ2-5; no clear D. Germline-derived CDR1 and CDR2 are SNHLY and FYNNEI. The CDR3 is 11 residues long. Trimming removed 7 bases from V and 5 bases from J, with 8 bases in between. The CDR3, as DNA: TGTGCCAGCAAAGTTATGGAGACCCAGTACTTC. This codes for CASKVMETQYF.

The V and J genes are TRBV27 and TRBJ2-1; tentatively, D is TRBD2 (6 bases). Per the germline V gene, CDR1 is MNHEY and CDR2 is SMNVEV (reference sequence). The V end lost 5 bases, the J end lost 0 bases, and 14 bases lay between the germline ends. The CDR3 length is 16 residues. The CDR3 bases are TGTGCCAGCAGTCCTTTAGCGGTTAGCTCCTACAATGAGCAGTTCTTC. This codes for CASSPLAVSSYNEQFF.

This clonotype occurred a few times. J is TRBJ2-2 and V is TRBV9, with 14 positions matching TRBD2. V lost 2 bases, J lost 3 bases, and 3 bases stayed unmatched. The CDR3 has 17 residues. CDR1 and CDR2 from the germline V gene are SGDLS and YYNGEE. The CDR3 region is CASSVGLAGADTGELFF. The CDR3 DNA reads TGTGCCAGCAGCGTGGGACTAGCGGGAGCGGACACCGGGGAGCTGTTTTTT. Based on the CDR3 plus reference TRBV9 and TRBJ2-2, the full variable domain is DSGVTQTPKHLITATGQRVTLRCSPRSGDLSVYWYQQSLDQGLQFLIQYYNGEERAKGNILERFSAQQFPDLHSELNLSSLELGDSALYFCASSVGLAGADTGELFFGEGSRLTVL.

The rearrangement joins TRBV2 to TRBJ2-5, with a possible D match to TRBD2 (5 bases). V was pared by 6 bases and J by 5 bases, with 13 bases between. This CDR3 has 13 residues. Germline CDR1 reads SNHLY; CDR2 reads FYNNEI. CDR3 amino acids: CASSRDQRETQYF. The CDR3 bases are TGTGCCAGCAGCCGCGACCAGCGGGAGACCCAGTACTTC.

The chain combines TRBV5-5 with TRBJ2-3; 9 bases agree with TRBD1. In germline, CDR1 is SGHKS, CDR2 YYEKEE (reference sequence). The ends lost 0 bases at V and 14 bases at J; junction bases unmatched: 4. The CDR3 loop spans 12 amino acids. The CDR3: CASSLAGTGWYF. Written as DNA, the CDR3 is TGTGCCAGCAGCTTGGCAGGGACAGGGTGGTATTTT.

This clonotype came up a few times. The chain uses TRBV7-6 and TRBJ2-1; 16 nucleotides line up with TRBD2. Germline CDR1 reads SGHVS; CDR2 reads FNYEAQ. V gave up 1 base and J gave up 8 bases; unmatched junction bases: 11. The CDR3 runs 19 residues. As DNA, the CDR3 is TGTGCCAGCAGCTTAGGAGGGACTAGCGGGGGGGTCTATACGGATGAGCAGTTCTTC. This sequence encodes CASSLGGTSGGVYTDEQFF.

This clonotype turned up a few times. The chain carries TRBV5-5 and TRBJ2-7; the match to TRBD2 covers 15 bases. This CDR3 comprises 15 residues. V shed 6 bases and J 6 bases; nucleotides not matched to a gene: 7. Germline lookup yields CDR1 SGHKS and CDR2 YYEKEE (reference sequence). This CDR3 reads CASTLEGLAGGEQYF. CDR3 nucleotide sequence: TGTGCCAGCACCCTGGAGGGACTAGCGGGGGGCGAGCAGTACTTC. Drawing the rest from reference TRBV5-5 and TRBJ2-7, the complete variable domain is DAGVTQSPTHLIKTRGQQVTLRCSPISGHKSVSWYQQVLGQGPQFIFQYYEKEERGRGNFPDRFSARQFPNYSSELNVNALLLGDSALYLCASTLEGLAGGEQYFGPGTRLTVT.

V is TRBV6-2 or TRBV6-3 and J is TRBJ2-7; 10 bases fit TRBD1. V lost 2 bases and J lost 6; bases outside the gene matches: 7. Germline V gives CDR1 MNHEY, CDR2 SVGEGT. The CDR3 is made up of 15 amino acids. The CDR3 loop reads CASSYQRTGGGEQYF. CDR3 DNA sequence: TGTGCCAGCAGTTACCAACGGACAGGGGGGGGCGAGCAGTACTTC.

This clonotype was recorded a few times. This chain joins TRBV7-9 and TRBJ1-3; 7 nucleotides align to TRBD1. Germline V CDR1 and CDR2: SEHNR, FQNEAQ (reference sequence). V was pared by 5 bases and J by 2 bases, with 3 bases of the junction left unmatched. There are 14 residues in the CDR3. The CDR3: CASSLTGAGNTIYF. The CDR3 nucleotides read TGTGCCAGCAGCCTAACAGGGGCTGGAAACACCATATATTTT.

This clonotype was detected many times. CDR3 in DNA: TGTGCCAGCAGCGAGCAGGGGGCGCGAGGTGAAAAACTGTTTTTT. It specifies CASSEQGARGEKLFF. This chain joins TRBV7-6 and TRBJ1-4; TRBD1 matches at 8 bases. The ends lost 5 bases at V and 7 bases at J; junction bases unmatched: 9. Germline V lookup: CDR1 SGHVS, CDR2 FNYEAQ. The CDR3 spans 15 residues. The full variable domain, completed using reference TRBV7-6 and TRBJ1-4, is GAGVSQSPRYKVTKRGQDVALRCDPISGHVSLYWYRQALGQGPEFLTYFNYEAQQDKSGLPNDRFSAERPEGSISTLTIQRTEQRDSAMYRCASSEQGARGEKLFFGSGTQLSVL.

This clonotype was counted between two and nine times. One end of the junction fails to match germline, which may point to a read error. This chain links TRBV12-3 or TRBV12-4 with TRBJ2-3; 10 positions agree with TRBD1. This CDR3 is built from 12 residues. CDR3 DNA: TGTGCCAGCAGTTTAAGTGGACAGGGGGGGAATTTT. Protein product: CASSLSGQGGNF.

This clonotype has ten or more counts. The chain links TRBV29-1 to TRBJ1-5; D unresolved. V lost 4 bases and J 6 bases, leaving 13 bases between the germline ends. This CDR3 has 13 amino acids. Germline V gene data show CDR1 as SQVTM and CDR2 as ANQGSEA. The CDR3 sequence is CSVAHSKGQPQHF. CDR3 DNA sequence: TGCAGCGTTGCCCACTCGAAGGGTCAGCCCCAGCATTTT.

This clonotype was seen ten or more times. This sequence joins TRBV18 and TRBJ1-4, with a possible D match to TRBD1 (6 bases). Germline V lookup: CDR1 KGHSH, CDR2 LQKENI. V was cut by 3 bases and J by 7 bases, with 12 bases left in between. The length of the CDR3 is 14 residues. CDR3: CASSPPGASEKLFF. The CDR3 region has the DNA TGTGCCAGCTCACCGCCGGGGGCAAGTGAAAAACTGTTTTTT.

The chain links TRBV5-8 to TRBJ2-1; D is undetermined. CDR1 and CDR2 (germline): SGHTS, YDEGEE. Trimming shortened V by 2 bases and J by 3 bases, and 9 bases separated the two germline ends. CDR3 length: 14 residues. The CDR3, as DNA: TGTGCCAGCAGCTTCCGTGCTAGCTACAATGAGCAGTTCTTC. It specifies CASSFRASYNEQFF.

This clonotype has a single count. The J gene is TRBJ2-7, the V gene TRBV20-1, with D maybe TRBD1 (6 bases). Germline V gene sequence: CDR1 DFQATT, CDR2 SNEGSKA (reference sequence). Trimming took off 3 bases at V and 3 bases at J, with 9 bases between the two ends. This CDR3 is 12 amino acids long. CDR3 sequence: CSASQQGYEQYF. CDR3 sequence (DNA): TGCAGTGCTAGTCAACAGGGCTACGAGCAGTACTTC.

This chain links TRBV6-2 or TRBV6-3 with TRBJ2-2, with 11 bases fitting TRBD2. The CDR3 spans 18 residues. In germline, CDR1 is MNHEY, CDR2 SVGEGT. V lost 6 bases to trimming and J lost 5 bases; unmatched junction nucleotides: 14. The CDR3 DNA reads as TGTGCCAGCAGCCAGTTGGGGGCTAGCGGGAGGCGAACCGGGGAGCTGTTTTTT. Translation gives CASSQLGASGRRTGELFF.

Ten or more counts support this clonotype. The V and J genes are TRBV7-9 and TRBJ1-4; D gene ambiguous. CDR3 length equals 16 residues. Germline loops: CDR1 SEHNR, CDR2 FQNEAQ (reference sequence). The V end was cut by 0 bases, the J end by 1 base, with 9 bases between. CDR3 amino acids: CASSLASSVTNEKLFF. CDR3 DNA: TGTGCCAGCAGCTTAGCTTCATCTGTAACTAATGAAAAACTGTTTTTT.

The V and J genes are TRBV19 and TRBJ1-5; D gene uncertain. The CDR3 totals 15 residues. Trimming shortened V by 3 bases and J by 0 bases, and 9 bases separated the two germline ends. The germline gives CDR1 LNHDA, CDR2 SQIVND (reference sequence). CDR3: CASSILLTSNQPQHF. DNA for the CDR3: TGTGCCAGTAGTATTCTGTTGACTAGCAATCAGCCCCAGCATTTT.

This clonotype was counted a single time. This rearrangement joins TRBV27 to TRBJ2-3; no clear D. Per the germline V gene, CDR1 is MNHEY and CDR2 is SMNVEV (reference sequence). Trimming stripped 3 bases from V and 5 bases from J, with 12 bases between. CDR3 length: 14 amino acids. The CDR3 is CASSFGPKGDTQYF. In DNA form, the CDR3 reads TGTGCCAGCAGTTTCGGGCCTAAGGGAGATACGCAGTATTTT.

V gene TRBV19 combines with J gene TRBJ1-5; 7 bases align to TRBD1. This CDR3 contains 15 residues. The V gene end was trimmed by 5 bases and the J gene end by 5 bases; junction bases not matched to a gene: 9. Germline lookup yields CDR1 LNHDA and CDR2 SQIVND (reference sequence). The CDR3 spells CASSLTRDSYQPQHF. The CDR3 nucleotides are TGTGCCAGTAGTCTTACTAGGGACAGCTATCAGCCCCAGCATTTT.